The 27 T cell receptor beta chains listed next were all sequenced from one sample in a study of cytomegalovirus exposure and HLA in healthy donors. Profiling relied on immunoSEQ multiplex PCR, and the TCRdb table lists in-frame clones only, not all of them. The data show some 110,000 clones, around 90% seen once. Sequences were obtained from PBMCs. These receptors originate from a woman aged 18-29 years in good health and CMV-seropositive.

The chain joins TRBV18 to TRBJ1-3; 7 positions agree with TRBD1. This CDR3 region has 16 residues. The J segment lost 0 bases and the V segment lost 4 bases, leaving 6 bases of the junction unmatched. In germline, CDR1 is KGHSH, CDR2 LQKENI. The DNA for the CDR3 is TGTGCCAGCTCACAGGGACAGACCCTCTCTGGAAACACCATATATTTT. It encodes CASSQGQTLSGNTIYF. Combining the CDR3 with reference TRBV18 and TRBJ1-3 gives the whole variable domain NAGVMQNPRHLVRRRGQEARLRCSPMKGHSHVYWYRQLPEEGLKFMVYLQKENIIDESGMPKERFSAEFPKEGPSILRIQQVVRGDSAAYFCASSQGQTLSGNTIYFGEGSWLTVV.

CDR3 in DNA: TGTGCCAGCACGGGACAGGCAACCTACGAGCAGTACTTC. Its translation: CASTGQATYEQYF. This rearrangement joins TRBV6-6 to TRBJ2-7, with 8 bases that match TRBD1. CDR1 MNHNY and CDR2 SVGAGI come from the germline V gene (reference sequence). Trimming at V came to 7 bases and at J to 2 bases, leaving 4 bases not matched to a gene. The CDR3 consists of 13 residues.

This chain links TRBV4-1 with TRBJ1-5; D is uncertain. V dropped 3 bases and J dropped 1 base, with 7 bases sitting between them. CDR1 is MGHRA and CDR2 is YSYEKL in the germline V gene. The CDR3 extends over 14 amino acids. The CDR3 bases are TGCGCCAGCAGCCAGGTCAGAAGCAATCAGCCCCAGCATTTT. Protein product: CASSQVRSNQPQHF.

The rearrangement links TRBV28 to TRBJ1-3, with D possibly TRBD1 on 6 matching bases. CDR3 length: 17 amino acids. Germline V gene data show CDR1 as MDHEN and CDR2 as SYDVKM. V was pared by 6 bases and J by 0 bases, with 18 bases between. DNA of the CDR3: TGTGCCAGCAGACTCAAGGGGGAGACAGACTCTGGAAACACCATATATTTT. It specifies CASRLKGETDSGNTIYF.

V is TRBV2 and J is TRBJ2-7, with D maybe TRBD1 (5 bases). CDR3 size: 14 residues. Trimming removed 3 bases from V and 7 bases from J, with 16 bases in between. Germline CDR1 SNHLY, CDR2 FYNNEI. CDR3 sequence: CASSESGPWGEQYF. CDR3 in DNA: TGTGCCAGCAGTGAGTCAGGGCCCTGGGGAGAGCAGTACTTC.

This chain links TRBV6-5 with TRBJ2-7; the D gene is possibly TRBD1 (5 bases). Trimming took off 0 bases at V and 2 bases at J, with 14 bases between the two ends. The germline gives CDR1 MNHEY, CDR2 SVGAGI. CDR3 length equals 16 residues. This chain's CDR3 is CASSYSGSGPAYEQYF. CDR3 bases: TGTGCCAGCAGTTACTCGGGGTCAGGGCCGGCCTACGAGCAGTACTTC.

The chain carries TRBV10-3 and TRBJ2-7; D not resolved. The CDR3 sequence is 13 residues long. Germline lookup yields CDR1 ENHRY and CDR2 SYGVKD. Trimming left V 0 bases short and J 4 bases short, with 7 bases between. As DNA, the CDR3 is TGTGCCATCAGTGAGTCGGAGTTTTACGAGCAGTACGTC. Translation gives CAISESEFYEQYV.

The chain uses TRBV2 and TRBJ2-1, with 9 bases identical to TRBD1. In germline, CDR1 is SNHLY, CDR2 FYNNEI. V lost 7 bases, J lost 5 bases, and 12 bases stayed unmatched. The CDR3 is 16 amino acids. CDR3 sequence reads: CASKIIPGQGDNEQFF. Here the CDR3 DNA reads TGTGCCAGCAAGATTATCCCGGGACAGGGTGACAATGAGCAGTTCTTC.

This clone has more than one count but fewer than ten. The rearrangement uses TRBV2 and TRBJ1-6; D ambiguous. Per germline, CDR1 SNHLY and CDR2 FYNNEI. The CDR3 has 13 residues. V lost 4 bases and J lost 7, with 8 bases in between. The DNA for the CDR3 is TGTGCCAGCAGTGTTACAACGAATTCACCCCTCCACTTT. This gives the protein CASSVTTNSPLHF.

The rearrangement joins TRBV9 to TRBJ1-3; D is undetermined. The CDR3 is 16 amino acids. With 0 bases removed from V and 10 bases from J, the gap between germline ends came to 20 bases. Germline V gene data show CDR1 as SGDLS and CDR2 as YYNGEE. CDR3 amino acids: CASSVGPGQPETTIYF. The CDR3, as DNA: TGTGCCAGCAGCGTAGGTCCAGGCCAGCCTGAAACGACCATATATTTT.

The chain is built from TRBV29-1 and TRBJ1-3; weak D call: TRBD1 (6 bases). There are 11 residues in the CDR3. The germline gives CDR1 SQVTM, CDR2 ANQGSEA. Deletions cut 7 bases from V and 7 bases from J, with 11 bases between. The CDR3 loop reads CSGNRENTIYF. The CDR3 DNA sequence: TGCAGCGGTAACAGGGAGAACACCATATATTTT.

This sequence joins TRBV6-5 and TRBJ2-2; 9 bases line up with TRBD2. CDR3 length: 15 amino acids. CDR1 MNHEY and CDR2 SVGAGI come from the germline V gene. Trimming at V came to 8 bases and at J to 5 bases, leaving 9 bases not matched to a gene. CDR3 sequence (DNA): TGTGCCAGCCGTAGCGGGGGTTTTGGGACCGGGGAGCTGTTTTTT. Translating it yields CASRSGGFGTGELFF.

This clone was picked up a small number of times. The chain combines TRBV27 with TRBJ2-3, with 11 bases aligning to TRBD2. The CDR3 totals 15 residues. CDR1 is MNHEY and CDR2 is SMNVEV in the germline V gene (reference sequence). Trimming took 4 bases from V and 1 from J; bases not matched to a gene: 1. The CDR3 spells CASSSLAGGTDTQYF. DNA for the CDR3: TGTGCCAGCAGTTCACTAGCGGGGGGCACAGATACGCAGTATTTT.

This chain connects TRBV4-1 to TRBJ2-5; 10 nucleotides match TRBD2. CDR1 and CDR2 from the germline V gene are MGHRA and YSYEKL. Trimming at V came to 0 bases and at J to 4 bases, leaving 2 bases not matched to a gene. This CDR3 is built from 15 residues. CDR3 sequence reads: CASSQDRTSGETQYF. Here the CDR3 DNA reads TGCGCCAGCAGCCAAGATAGGACTAGCGGAGAGACCCAGTACTTC.

The chain employs TRBV4-1 and TRBJ1-5, with TRBD1 matching 9 bases. Germline lookup yields CDR1 MGHRA and CDR2 YSYEKL. With 1 base clipped from V and 1 base from J, the junction kept 2 bases outside the gene matches. The CDR3 loop spans 16 amino acids. CDR3: CASSQVGQGSNQPQHF. As DNA, the CDR3 is TGCGCCAGCAGCCAAGTTGGACAGGGGAGCAATCAGCCCCAGCATTTT.

The genes are TRBV6-5 and TRBJ2-7; D possibly corresponds to TRBD1 (5 bases). There are 16 residues in the CDR3. CDR1 MNHEY and CDR2 SVGAGI come from the germline V gene. V lost 0 bases and J lost 5, with 17 bases in between. CDR3 residues: CASSYSVPQGRHEQYF. The DNA for the CDR3 is TGTGCCAGCAGTTACTCGGTTCCCCAGGGTAGACACGAGCAGTACTTC.

CDR3 region: CASSSDSLKNIQYF. The CDR3 region has the DNA TGTGCCAGCAGCTCCGACAGCCTTAAAAACATTCAGTACTTC. V and J are TRBV13 and TRBJ2-4; weak D call: TRBD1 (5 bases). This CDR3 has 14 amino acids. V was pared by 4 bases and J by 4 bases, with 11 bases between. CDR1 and CDR2 from the germline V gene are PRHDT and FYEKMQ (reference sequence).

The count of this clone is one. The chain employs TRBV10-3 and TRBJ2-5, with TRBD1 matching 7 bases. The V gene's germline CDR1 is ENHRY and CDR2 SYGVKD. Losses at the gene ends were 3 bases for V and 1 base for J; bases not matched to a gene: 2. The CDR3 length is 14 residues. The CDR3 here is CAISDRDSQETQYF. CDR3 in DNA: TGTGCCATCAGTGACCGGGACAGCCAAGAGACCCAGTACTTC.

This chain connects TRBV7-6 to TRBJ1-5; TRBD1 is a possible D gene (5 bases). V lost 5 bases to trimming and J lost 0 bases, with 11 bases between them. Germline-derived CDR1 and CDR2 are SGHVS and FNYEAQ. This CDR3 spans 15 amino acids. CDR3 amino acids: CASSLTADSNQPQHF. CDR3 coding DNA: TGTGCCAGCAGCCTGACAGCCGATAGCAATCAGCCCCAGCATTTT.

The gene calls are TRBV6-6 and TRBJ1-2; TRBD1 agrees at 7 bases. Germline V gene sequence: CDR1 MNHNY, CDR2 SVGAGI (reference sequence). V shed 0 bases and J 6 bases; nucleotides not matched to a gene: 4. CDR3 size: 14 residues. DNA of the CDR3: TGTGCCAGCAGTTACTCGCTTACAGGGGATGGCTACACCTTC. Translating gives CASSYSLTGDGYTF.

The chain links TRBV12-1 to TRBJ2-7; the table names TRBD1, a call not compared with the DNA. TRBV12-1 is termed a pseudogene. The CDR3 runs to 14 residues. CDR3 DNA sequence: TGTGCCAGCAGCTGCACAGGGAGCTCCTACGAGCAGTACTTC. Amino acids: CASSCTGSSYEQYF.

V usage is TRBV6-1 and J usage is TRBJ2-3; TRBD2 matches 7 bases. This CDR3 is built from 14 residues. Germline CDR1 is MNHNS and CDR2 is SASEGT. With 6 bases clipped from V and 0 bases from J, the junction kept 3 bases outside the gene matches. DNA of the CDR3: TGTGCCAGCAGCAGAGCGGGGAGCACAGATACGCAGTATTTT. Its translation is CASSRAGSTDTQYF.

The chain has TRBV7-6 and TRBJ2-1, with D perhaps matching TRBD2 (7 bases). The CDR3 has 17 amino acids. From germline, CDR1 is SGHVS and CDR2 FNYEAQ. V was pared by 0 bases and J by 4 bases, with 16 bases between. CDR3 DNA: TGTGCCAGCAGCTTAGCCTCGGCGGGGGCCCTTTACAATGAGCAGTTCTTC. It is translated as CASSLASAGALYNEQFF.

The chain recombines TRBV19 with TRBJ1-5; D gene ambiguous. The CDR3 sequence is 15 residues long. V lost 5 bases to trimming and J lost 1 base, with 12 bases between them. Looked up from germline, CDR1 is LNHDA and CDR2 is SQIVND (reference sequence). The CDR3 DNA is TGTGCCAGTAGTTTTCGGAGGGTAAGCAATCAGCCCCAGCATTTT. Its protein is CASSFRRVSNQPQHF.

The rearrangement links TRBV19 to TRBJ2-5; D is possibly TRBD1 (5 bases). V shed 5 bases and J shed 4 bases, with 17 bases lying between them. The CDR3 has 15 amino acids. From germline, CDR1 is LNHDA and CDR2 SQIVND (reference sequence). Here the CDR3 DNA reads TGTGCCAGTAGTCCCCCATGGGGCACCGGAGAGACCCAGTACTTC. It encodes CASSPPWGTGETQYF.

J is TRBJ1-1 and V is TRBV6-5; D is possibly TRBD1 (6 bases). This CDR3 is 13 amino acids long. CDR1 and CDR2 from the germline V gene are MNHEY and SVGAGI. V lost 5 bases and J 1 base, leaving 8 bases between the germline ends. As DNA, the CDR3 is TGTGCCAGCAGTCCGACAGGGAACACTGAAGCTTTCTTT. It translates to CASSPTGNTEAFF.

This chain links TRBV6-1 with TRBJ2-5, with D perhaps matching TRBD2 (6 bases). This CDR3 spans 15 amino acids. V lost 0 bases and J lost 2, with 10 bases in between. Germline V lookup: CDR1 MNHNS, CDR2 SASEGT. The CDR3 reads CASSEAPAGQETQYF. In DNA form, the CDR3 reads TGTGCCAGCAGTGAAGCTCCGGCGGGACAAGAGACCCAGTACTTC.